Here is one T cell receptor beta chain with its context. Its target is not known. The record originates from a study of identifying expanded T cells in peripheral blood. V shed 6 bases, J shed 4 bases, and the junction held 5 bases outside the gene matches. Germline V CDR1 and CDR2: KGHSH, LQKENI. The CDR3 is 14 residues long. Whole-study results and caveats: Across healthy donors, higher total template counts meant significantly greater approximately two-week count variance. About 1.2 clones differed between technical replicates, versus roughly 17 and 20 over time.

Collection occurred without any documented infections or immune events in donors. Assay: immunoSEQ multiplex PCR; the TCRdb copy retains only in-frame clones and omits some. The sample lists 100,000 to 110,000 clones; over 70% were seen once. The clonotype comes from a person aged 18 to 70 in good health. V is TRBV18 and J is TRBJ1-3; 8 positions match TRBD1. The specimen sequenced was blood. This CDR3 reads CASSSTGVGNTIYF. CDR3 coding DNA: TGTGCCAGCTCCTCGACAGGGGTCGGAAACACCATATATTTT.